This TCR beta chain was captured in a study of blood T cell repertoires in COVID-19. Study-level information: Material from acute and convalescent COVID-19 was sourced from the United States, Italy and Spain. Sources were T cells, B-cell-depleted T cells, or PBMCs; the material itself was cDNA or gDNA.

CDR1 MRHNA and CDR2 SNTAGT come from the germline V gene. The CDR3 runs to 16 residues. V dropped 3 bases and J dropped 5; count of bases not matched to a gene: 4. Original handling: Counts of nucleated cells, estimated from reference gene primer amplification, were obtained. Clones were sequenced by immunoSEQ multiplex PCR, and TCRdb holds only the in-frame ones, with some missing. The V and J calls and clone size were taken over from that table, and D and trimming were inferred from the DNA. The table shows roughly 250,000 clones, with approximately 86% occurring only once. The V gene is TRBV6-4, the J gene TRBJ2-1; 13 bases agree with TRBD2. Sequencing used peripheral blood. The TCR comes from a human donor in a cohort sampled during active COVID-19. The CDR3 loop is CASSELAGGLDNEQFF. In nucleotides, the CDR3 is TGTGCCAGCAGTGAACTAGCGGGAGGGTTAGACAATGAGCAGTTCTTC.